The source of this TCR beta chain is a study of shared clonotypes between healthy human individuals. Data came from immunoSEQ multiplex PCR; TCRdb stores just in-frame clones and leaves some out. This sample has approximately 2.3 million clones; 93% occur once, and the top ten carry under 0.45%. This CDR3 is 12 amino acids long. Trimming took off 5 bases at V and 3 bases at J, with 8 bases between the two ends. Germline assignment: CDR1 MNHNY and CDR2 SVGAGI (reference sequence). Comment on this clone: Its antigen is unidentified.

Study results and caveats: Sampling used blood alone; tissue repertoires probably differ.

The specimen sequenced was naive CD4+ T cells from PBMCs. Subset noted: CD45RA+ positively selected. This sequence was found in a man aged 18-30 years in good health. Some clones in this sample may be carry-over from other donors' samples. The J gene is TRBJ2-7, the V gene TRBV6-6; D not certain. As DNA, the CDR3 is TGTGCCAGCAGTGTGGTAGACTACGAGCAGTACTTC. It translates to CASSVVDYEQYF.